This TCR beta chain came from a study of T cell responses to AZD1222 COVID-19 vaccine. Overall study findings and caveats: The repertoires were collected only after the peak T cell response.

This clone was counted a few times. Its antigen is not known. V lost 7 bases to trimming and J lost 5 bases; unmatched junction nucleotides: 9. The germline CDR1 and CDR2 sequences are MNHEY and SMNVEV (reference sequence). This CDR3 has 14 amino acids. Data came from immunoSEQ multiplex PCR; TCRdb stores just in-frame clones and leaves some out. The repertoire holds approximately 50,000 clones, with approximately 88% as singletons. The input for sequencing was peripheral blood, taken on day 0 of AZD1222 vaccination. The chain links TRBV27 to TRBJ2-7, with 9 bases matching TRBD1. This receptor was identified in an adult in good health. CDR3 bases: TGTGCCAGCAACGAGGGGACAGGGTTCAACGAGCAGTACTTC. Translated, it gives CASNEGTGFNEQYF.